This entry lists 20 T cell receptor beta chains sequenced from one sample in a study of T cells in Graves' hyperthyroidism and ophthalmopathy. TCR beta CDR3 regions were amplified from RNA. The study used the HTBI primer set for a first-round RT-PCR of the TCR CDR3. TCRdb called the multiplex PCR reads again in MiXCR, with one record for every CDR3 protein. The profile shows about 500,000 distinct CDR3 sequences, roughly a sixth of them singletons. The sequenced material came from blood. These receptor sequences come from a woman aged 25 to 45 with Graves' ophthalmopathy.

V usage is TRBV7-2 and J usage is TRBJ1-4, with D perhaps matching TRBD1 (6 bases). V was pared by 1 base and J by 8 bases, with 20 bases between. CDR3 size: 17 residues. The germline gives CDR1 SGHTA, CDR2 FQGNSA. CDR3 nucleotides: TGTGCCAGCAGCTTAGGGGCACACGCCTGGGGGGGCGAAAAACTGTTTTTT. Protein sequence: CASSLGAHAWGGEKLFF.

The chain couples TRBV20-1 to TRBJ1-5; D remains unclear. Germline CDR1 is DFQATT and CDR2 is SNEGSKA (reference sequence). This CDR3 has 15 residues. V was cut by 0 bases and J by 10 bases, with 19 bases left in between. CDR3 region: CSARDLERVHRPQHF. CDR3 nucleotide sequence: TGCAGTGCTAGAGATCTGGAGAGGGTTCACCGCCCCCAGCATTTT.

This sequence joins TRBV7-2 and TRBJ1-4; D gene ambiguous. The germline gives CDR1 SGHTA, CDR2 FQGNSA. CDR3 length: 15 amino acids. V shed 5 bases and J shed 5 bases, with 15 bases lying between them. CDR3 sequence reads: CASSPYSSYNEKLFF. The DNA of the CDR3 is TGTGCCAGCAGCCCCTACAGCAGCTACAATGAAAAACTGTTTTTT.

This clonotype was seen at least ten times. The J gene is TRBJ2-7, the V gene TRBV7-8, with D unresolved. V lost 5 bases and J lost 3, with 11 bases in between. The germline V gene has CDR1 SGHVS and CDR2 FQNEAQ. The CDR3 length is 13 residues. The CDR3 sequence is CASSTHVNYEQYF. In DNA, the CDR3 is TGTGCCAGCAGCACGCATGTGAACTACGAGCAGTACTTC.

This clonotype came up many times. The chain couples TRBV28 to TRBJ2-7; the D is unclear. Germline V gene lookup returns CDR1 MDHEN and CDR2 SYDVKM. CDR3 size: 13 residues. The CDR3 DNA is TGTGCATCGGTGGGCAGTGTCACCTACGAGCAGTACTTC. Protein product: CASVGSVTYEQYF.

This chain uses TRBV9 with TRBJ2-3; 8 bases line up with TRBD1. V shed 3 bases, J shed 5 bases, and the junction held 8 bases outside the gene matches. The CDR3 is 15 amino acids. Germline V CDR1 and CDR2: SGDLS, YYNGEE. DNA of the CDR3: TGTGCCAGCAGCGCCCAGGGGGCCCCCCTAGATACGCAGTATTTT. Amino acid sequence: CASSAQGAPLDTQYF.

Only a few counts were recorded for this clonotype. The chain is built from TRBV7-8 and TRBJ2-7, with 14 bases aligning to TRBD2. CDR1 and CDR2 from the germline V gene are SGHVS and FQNEAQ. V dropped 5 bases and J dropped 3; count of bases not matched to a gene: 3. The CDR3 covers 15 residues. As DNA, the CDR3 is TGTGCCAGCAGCGGGACTAGCGGGGGCCTCTACGAGCAGTACTTC. It codes for CASSGTSGGLYEQYF.

The chain has TRBV3-1 and TRBJ2-5; TRBD2 matches at 15 bases. CDR1 and CDR2 (germline): LGHDT, YNNKEL (reference sequence). The CDR3 is 17 residues long. The ends lost 4 bases at V and 4 bases at J; junction bases unmatched: 7. CDR3 residues: CASSLNGLAGGLETQYF. The CDR3 DNA follows: TGTGCCAGCAGCCTTAACGGACTAGCGGGAGGGTTAGAGACCCAGTACTTC.

This clonotype was counted only a few times. This rearrangement joins TRBV7-2 to TRBJ1-5; D is unresolved. V was cut by 2 bases and J by 5 bases, with 7 bases left in between. Germline CDR1 reads SGHTA; CDR2 reads FQGNSA. This CDR3 is built from 13 residues. In nucleotides, the CDR3 is TGTGCCAGCAGCTTACAGCGGGATCAGCCCCAGCATTTT. Protein: CASSLQRDQPQHF. Drawing the rest from reference TRBV7-2 and TRBJ1-5, the complete variable domain is GAGVSQSPSNKVTEKGKDVELRCDPISGHTALYWYRQSLGQGLEFLIYFQGNSAPDKSGLPSDRFSAERTGGSVSTLTIQRTQQEDSAVYLCASSLQRDQPQHFGDGTRLSIL.

V usage is TRBV27 and J usage is TRBJ1-2; D uncertain. Germline loops: CDR1 MNHEY, CDR2 SMNVEV (reference sequence). The CDR3 covers 16 residues. Trimming took 5 bases from V and 3 from J, leaving 19 bases between them. CDR3: CASSPSPGRGYYGYTF. CDR3 DNA sequence: TGTGCCAGCAGTCCCTCCCCAGGAAGAGGGTACTATGGCTACACCTTC.

The V gene is TRBV12-5, the J gene TRBJ1-1; D remains unclear. The CDR3 is 12 residues long. V dropped 7 bases and J dropped 6 bases, with 12 bases sitting between them. Germline V lookup: CDR1 LGHNT, CDR2 FRNRAP. The CDR3 nucleotides read TGTGCTAGTGCTGCCTCAGAGGCTGAAGCTTTCTTT. Translating it yields CASAASEAEAFF. Combining the CDR3 with reference TRBV12-5 and TRBJ1-1 gives the whole variable domain DARVTQTPRHKVTEMGQEVTMRCQPILGHNTVFWYRQTMMQGLELLAYFRNRAPLDDSGMPKDRFSAEMPDATLATLKIQPSEPRDSAVYFCASAASEAEAFFGQGTRLTVV.

This rearrangement joins TRBV11-2 to TRBJ2-2; D is unresolved. The V gene lost 3 bases and the J gene lost 4 bases, with 12 bases spanning the gap. Germline-derived CDR1 and CDR2 are SGHAT and FQNNGV. This CDR3 has 15 amino acids. The DNA of the CDR3 is TGTGCCAGCAGCTTCCCCCGACTCTTCACCGGGGAGCTGTTTTTT. Protein product: CASSFPRLFTGELFF.

With regard to this clonotype: Sequence at one end of the junction differs from germline and may be a read error. The rearrangement uses TRBV12-3 or TRBV12-4 and TRBJ1-2; D uncertain. The CDR3 loop spans 12 amino acids. The CDR3 loop reads CVSAIRNYGYTF. For the CDR3, the DNA is TGTGTCAGCGCCATACGCAACTATGGCTACACCTTC.

The rearrangement links TRBV5-1 to TRBJ1-5; 7 bases are shared with TRBD1. The CDR3 is 15 residues long. Germline assignment: CDR1 SGHRS and CDR2 YFSETQ. Losses at the gene ends were 2 bases for V and 2 bases for J; bases not matched to a gene: 4. The CDR3, as DNA: TGCGCCAGCAGCTTCACAACAGGGGGCAATCAGCCCCAGCATTTT. Protein sequence: CASSFTTGGNQPQHF.

This clonotype was counted only a few times. The junction departs from the called germline gene at one end, perhaps through a read error. The CDR3 DNA reads as TGTGCCAGCAGCGAAACCCCGGTGGGGGGACAAGAGGCCCAGTACTTC. It specifies CASSETPVGGQEAQYF. The chain is built from TRBV11-2 and TRBJ2-5, with D perhaps matching TRBD1 or TRBD2 (6 bases each). The CDR3 contains 16 residues. Per germline, CDR1 SGHAT and CDR2 FQNNGV.

V usage is TRBV28 and J usage is TRBJ1-2; D unclear. Trimming shortened V by 1 base and J by 2 bases, and 8 bases separated the two germline ends. Germline V gene data show CDR1 as MDHEN and CDR2 as SYDVKM. The CDR3 consists of 14 residues. The CDR3: CASSLSLGNYGYTF. In DNA, the CDR3 is TGTGCCAGCAGTTTATCTCTGGGGAACTATGGCTACACCTTC.

This clonotype was recorded at least ten times. The rearrangement joins TRBV7-2 to TRBJ1-1, with TRBD1 as a possible D gene (5 bases). The CDR3 extends over 16 amino acids. The germline gives CDR1 SGHTA, CDR2 FQGNSA. The germline V and J ends were trimmed by 5 bases and 6 bases, with 22 bases remaining between them. In DNA form, the CDR3 reads TGTGCCAGCAGCCACCAGGGTGGACCGTCCTTCGCTGAAGCTTTCTTT. It codes for CASSHQGGPSFAEAFF.

This clonotype was counted a few times. The chain is built from TRBV7-3 and TRBJ2-1; 11 nucleotides line up with TRBD2. This CDR3 has 15 amino acids. The V gene end was trimmed by 5 bases and the J gene end by 5 bases; junction bases not matched to a gene: 5. Germline assignment: CDR1 SGHTA and CDR2 FQGTGA. The CDR3 coding sequence is TGTGCCAGCAGCCGCCGACTAGCGGGACACAATGAGCAGTTCTTC. Amino acids: CASSRRLAGHNEQFF.

This clonotype was recorded many times. This rearrangement joins TRBV27 to TRBJ2-7, with TRBD2 matching over 12 bases. The CDR3 length is 13 residues. With 5 bases clipped from V and 5 bases from J, the junction kept 1 base outside the gene matches. Germline V CDR1 and CDR2: MNHEY, SMNVEV (reference sequence). Here the CDR3 DNA reads TGTGCCAGCAGTCTAGCGGGAGGGAACGAGCAGTACTTC. Translation: CASSLAGGNEQYF.

J is TRBJ2-2 and V is TRBV19; D is uncertain. The length of the CDR3 is 14 residues. Germline assignment: CDR1 LNHDA and CDR2 SQIVND (reference sequence). The V end was cut by 4 bases, the J end by 7 bases, with 13 bases between. The CDR3 nucleotides read TGTGCCAGTAGTAGTAGGATAGCTTTCGGGGAGCTGTTTTTT. Its protein is CASSSRIAFGELFF.